The 20 T cell receptor beta chains below all came from one sample that was sequenced in a study of post-analysis software for immune sequencing data. Carried by the TCR beta cDNA libraries were unique molecular identifiers. Each CDR3 protein gets one entry after TCRdb re-called the PCR reads with MiXCR. The sample carries approximately 730,000 distinct CDR3 sequences, less than 35% recorded once. Their specific antigens are unknown. Broader study findings: There were roughly 5 TRBV segments more frequent in patients than controls, and TRBV5-6, TRBV5-1 and TRBV20-1 were among them.

Specimen: blood. These receptors came from a girl between 10 and 17 years old with multiple sclerosis.

This clonotype occurred a few times. The rearrangement uses TRBV4-3 and TRBJ2-7; maybe TRBD1 (6 bases). The V gene lost 0 bases and the J gene lost 1 base, with 10 bases spanning the gap. Germline V CDR1 and CDR2: LGHNA, YSLEER. CDR3 size: 15 residues. CDR3 coding DNA: TGCGCCAGCAGCCAAGAAGCCAGGGGATCCTACGAGCAGTACTTC. Its protein product is CASSQEARGSYEQYF.

V gene TRBV27 combines with J gene TRBJ2-1; D might be TRBD1 (6 bases). The germline CDR1 and CDR2 sequences are MNHEY and SMNVEV (reference sequence). V shed 6 bases and J shed 0 bases, with 12 bases lying between them. The CDR3 length is 15 residues. The CDR3 here is CASRSGQSSYNEQFF. CDR3 coding DNA: TGTGCCAGCAGGAGTGGACAGAGCTCCTACAATGAGCAGTTCTTC.

The rearrangement joins TRBV6-5 to TRBJ2-2; 7 bases are shared with TRBD2. Germline CDR1 and CDR2: MNHEY and SVGAGI. After removal of 6 bases from V and 7 bases from J, the junction contained 5 bases not matched to a gene. The CDR3 length is 13 residues. As DNA, the CDR3 is TGTGCCAGCAGGGGAGGGGCTATCGGGGAGCTGTTTTTT. It yields the protein CASRGGAIGELFF.

The V call is TRBV4-2, the J call TRBJ1-4, with no clear D. This CDR3 region has 15 residues. The ends were cut back, 4 bases at V and 0 bases at J, with 9 bases in the middle. The germline CDR1 and CDR2 sequences are LGHNA and YNFKEQ. CDR3 in amino acids: CASSPAGATNEKLFF. CDR3 nucleotides: TGTGCCAGCAGCCCGGCTGGTGCAACTAATGAAAAACTGTTTTTT.

The chain combines TRBV10-3 with TRBJ2-5; a weak D match, TRBD1 (5 bases). The V end was cut by 4 bases, the J end by 2 bases, with 8 bases between. This CDR3 is built from 13 residues. The V gene's germline CDR1 is ENHRY and CDR2 SYGVKD. CDR3 bases: TGTGCCATCAGTGCGGCAGGGCAAGAGACCCAGTACTTC. It encodes CAISAAGQETQYF.

The chain has TRBV20-1 and TRBJ2-5; 7 nucleotides match TRBD2. The CDR3 runs to 18 residues. The V segment lost 3 bases and the J segment 1 base; nucleotides outside the gene matches: 17. Germline CDR1 is DFQATT and CDR2 is SNEGSKA (reference sequence). The CDR3 nucleotides are TGCAGTGCTAGTCCCTGGGCTAGCGGAGGGGAGGCCCAAGAGACCCAGTACTTC. Residues: CSASPWASGGEAQETQYF.

On this clonotype itself: An end of the junction differs from the germline gene, which may be a read error. J is TRBJ2-5 and V is TRBV18; 9 bases are a match to TRBD1. Per germline, CDR1 KGHSH and CDR2 LQKENI. The CDR3 is made up of 16 amino acids. CDR3 sequence: CASSLETGGNQGTQYF. CDR3 nucleotide sequence: TGTGCCAGCTCTCTTGAGACAGGGGGGAACCAAGGGACCCAGTACTTC.

The V gene is TRBV5-1, the J gene TRBJ2-3; 12 bases are a match to TRBD2. The CDR3 has 17 amino acids. Trimming cost V 2 bases and J 2 bases; bases outside gene matches: 6. In germline, CDR1 is SGHRS, CDR2 YFSETQ. The CDR3 loop reads CASSFTSGRSNTDTQYF. In DNA, the CDR3 is TGCGCCAGCAGCTTCACTAGCGGGAGGTCAAACACAGATACGCAGTATTTT.

The gene calls are TRBV28 and TRBJ1-5; no definite D call. CDR3 length: 16 residues. Germline V lookup: CDR1 MDHEN, CDR2 SYDVKM. V shed 6 bases and J shed 2 bases, with 17 bases lying between them. The CDR3 DNA reads as TGTGCCAGCAGCCTCCGGGTAGGGCTAGGCAATCAGCCCCAGCATTTT. It yields the protein CASSLRVGLGNQPQHF.

This clonotype turned up a few times. The CDR3 protein is CSASGVISNQPQHF. The CDR3 nucleotides are TGCAGTGCAAGCGGGGTCATAAGCAATCAGCCCCAGCATTTT. The chain employs TRBV20-1 and TRBJ1-5; no definite D call. In germline, CDR1 is DFQATT, CDR2 SNEGSKA (reference sequence). V was trimmed by 6 bases and J by 1 base, leaving 13 bases between them. The CDR3 is made up of 14 amino acids.

Comments on this clonotype: The junction departs from the called germline gene at one end, perhaps through a read error. The chain combines TRBV4-1 with TRBJ1-6; D unresolved. The CDR3 contains 16 residues. CDR1 is MGHRA and CDR2 is YSYEKL in the germline V gene. The CDR3 protein is CASSQAAGSYNSPLHF. The CDR3 bases are TGCGCCAGCAGCCAGGCTGCGGGATCCTATAATTCGCCCCTCCACTTT.

This clonotype was seen a handful of times. V usage is TRBV7-2 and J usage is TRBJ2-1; 13 positions match TRBD2. Germline V gene sequence: CDR1 SGHTA, CDR2 FQGNSA. CDR3 size: 18 residues. V shed 2 bases, J shed 7 bases, and the junction held 11 bases outside the gene matches. The CDR3 reads CASSLRLRTSGSGNEQFF. CDR3 DNA: TGTGCCAGCAGCTTACGCCTCAGGACTAGCGGGAGTGGGAATGAGCAGTTCTTC.

This clonotype has a handful of counts. The J gene is TRBJ1-5, the V gene TRBV11-2; D is undetermined. V shed 5 bases and J shed 5 bases, with 7 bases lying between them. The CDR3 totals 12 residues. CDR1 and CDR2 from the germline V gene are SGHAT and FQNNGV. The CDR3 DNA is TGTGCCAGCAGCGAACCCCATCAGCCCCAGCATTTT. This sequence encodes CASSEPHQPQHF.

This clonotype has only a few counts. This chain joins TRBV6-1 and TRBJ2-1, with 8 bases fitting TRBD1. Germline V lookup: CDR1 MNHNS, CDR2 SASEGT. CDR3 length: 17 amino acids. J was trimmed by 2 bases and V by 4 bases; bases with no gene match: 10. This CDR3 is CASSAKDRGVTYNEQFF. The DNA of the CDR3 is TGTGCCAGCAGTGCAAAAGACAGGGGCGTAACCTACAATGAGCAGTTCTTC.

Here the CDR3 reads CASSYADFNEKLFF. The CDR3 bases are TGTGCCAGCAGTTATGCGGACTTCAATGAAAAACTGTTTTTT. The gene calls are TRBV6-2 or TRBV6-3 and TRBJ1-4; D uncertain. Germline loops: CDR1 MNHEY, CDR2 SVGEGT. Trimming took 3 bases from V and 5 from J, leaving 10 bases between them. The CDR3 spans 14 residues.

The sample holds many counts of this clonotype. This rearrangement joins TRBV11-2 to TRBJ2-5; D is possibly TRBD2 (5 bases). The V gene's germline CDR1 is SGHAT and CDR2 FQNNGV. The CDR3 covers 14 residues. Trimming pared 4 bases from V and 2 bases from J, leaving 11 bases between. CDR3 coding DNA: TGTGCCAGCAGCTACGCCGGGAAGCAAGAGACCCAGTACTTC. As protein: CASSYAGKQETQYF. Combining the CDR3 with reference TRBV11-2 and TRBJ2-5 gives the whole variable domain EAGVAQSPRYKIIEKRQSVAFWCNPISGHATLYWYQQILGQGPKLLIQFQNNGVVDDSQLPKDRFSAERLKGVDSTLKIQPAKLEDSAVYLCASSYAGKQETQYFGPGTRLLVL.

This clonotype was observed a handful of times. The V call is TRBV29-1, the J call TRBJ1-2, with D possibly being TRBD1 (5 bases). Germline CDR1 is SQVTM and CDR2 is ANQGSEA. CDR3 size: 13 residues. Between the trimmed V and J ends, which lost 4 bases and 4 bases, there was a span of 13 bases. CDR3 in amino acids: CSVGGGFGYGYTF. CDR3 sequence (DNA): TGCAGCGTTGGCGGGGGTTTTGGCTATGGCTACACCTTC.

This clonotype has just a few counts. The chain has TRBV4-3 and TRBJ2-3; perhaps D is TRBD1 or TRBD2 (5 bases each). The CDR3 has 18 amino acids. Trimming took off 2 bases at V and 0 bases at J, with 18 bases between the two ends. CDR1 and CDR2 (germline): LGHNA, YSLEER. The CDR3 sequence is CASSQRLPGPTSTDTQYF. The CDR3, as DNA: TGCGCCAGCAGCCAACGGTTACCGGGACCAACTAGCACAGATACGCAGTATTTT.

This clonotype appeared once. This chain links TRBV19 with TRBJ1-5; TRBD1 might be the D (5 bases). Germline V gives CDR1 LNHDA, CDR2 SQIVND (reference sequence). The CDR3 consists of 15 residues. V lost 10 bases, J lost 3 bases, and 19 bases lay in between. DNA for the CDR3: TGTGCCACTTCCGGGACCCCTACCTTCAATCAGCCCCAGCATTTT. Amino acids: CATSGTPTFNQPQHF.

V and J are TRBV6-1 and TRBJ1-5; TRBD1 aligns across 8 bases. Losses at the gene ends were 3 bases for V and 2 bases for J; bases not matched to a gene: 3. Germline-derived CDR1 and CDR2 are MNHNS and SASEGT. The CDR3 loop spans 15 amino acids. CDR3 bases: TGTGCCAGCAGTGACCAGACAGGGGGCAATCAGCCCCAGCATTTT. Translated: CASSDQTGGNQPQHF.